This paragraph reports one TCR beta chain. This table comes from immunoSEQ multiplex PCR, and its TCRdb copy is limited to in-frame clones, with some not included. Here the sample spans 130,000 to 150,000 clones, 75% to 90% being singletons. These data originate in a study of blood T cell repertoires in COVID-19. Germline V gene sequence: CDR1 MNHNY, CDR2 SVGAGI (reference sequence). Trimming stripped 7 bases from V and 4 bases from J, with 2 bases between. This CDR3 comprises 11 residues. The gene calls are TRBV6-6 and TRBJ2-6; D is uncertain. The specimen was peripheral blood. The TCR originated in a human donor in a cohort sampled during active COVID-19. This chain's CDR3 is CASTGANVLTF. CDR3 DNA: TGTGCCAGCACGGGGGCCAACGTCCTGACTTTC.